A single sample is the source of the 22 T cell receptor beta chains below, sequenced in a study of blood T cell repertoires in COVID-19 (dated by TCRdb to 2020 to 2021). Libraries were prepared through the immunoSEQ multiplex PCR assay. The immuneACCESS repertoire file appears here via TCRdb, limited to in-frame rearrangements. These files lack a portion of the clones; in checked studies, under half of the deficit traces to unresolved V genes, and the cause of the others is not known. Present in this sample are 88,000 or so clones, about 85% of which were seen just once. The ten largest clones represent 3.5% to 4% of the sample. The sequenced sample consisted of peripheral blood. Receptors were obtained from a man in his fifties or sixties with acute or convalescent COVID-19.

V gene TRBV2 combines with J gene TRBJ2-5, with D perhaps TRBD2 (5 bases). V gave up 7 bases and J gave up 5 bases, with 11 bases separating them. The CDR3 totals 12 residues. Germline-derived CDR1 and CDR2 are SNHLY and FYNNEI. The CDR3 protein is CASNRGFETQYF. CDR3 DNA sequence: TGTGCCAGCAATCGGGGTTTCGAGACCCAGTACTTC.

The rearrangement uses TRBV30 and TRBJ1-5, with 8 bases matching TRBD1. CDR3 length: 14 residues. V dropped 1 base and J dropped 4; count of bases not matched to a gene: 3. Germline-derived CDR1 and CDR2 are GTSNPN and SVGIG (reference sequence). The CDR3 spells CAWSADRGNQPQHF. The CDR3 DNA is TGTGCCTGGAGTGCCGACAGGGGAAATCAGCCCCAGCATTTT.

The chain employs TRBV27 and TRBJ2-1, with TRBD2 identical over 13 bases. Germline V CDR1 and CDR2: MNHEY, SMNVEV (reference sequence). Trimming cost V 5 bases and J 2 bases; bases outside gene matches: 15. CDR3 length equals 20 residues. For the CDR3, the DNA is TGTGCCAGCAGTCGGAGACTAGCGGGAGGTGGGACCCTAACCTACAATGAGCAGTTCTTC. The encoded protein is CASSRRLAGGGTLTYNEQFF.

The V gene is TRBV19, the J gene TRBJ1-5; D possibly corresponds to TRBD1 (6 bases). Germline lookup yields CDR1 LNHDA and CDR2 SQIVND (reference sequence). With 3 bases removed from V and 6 bases from J, the gap between germline ends came to 12 bases. CDR3 size: 14 residues. The CDR3 loop is CASSMAGVVQPQHF. For the CDR3, the DNA is TGTGCCAGTAGTATGGCAGGGGTGGTTCAGCCCCAGCATTTT.

The chain carries TRBV11-2 and TRBJ2-5; TRBD2 agrees at 9 bases. The CDR3 sequence is 15 residues long. V shed 1 base, J shed 6 bases, and the junction held 6 bases outside the gene matches. The V gene's germline CDR1 is SGHAT and CDR2 FQNNGV. This chain's CDR3 is CASSLVAGGPQTQYF. In nucleotides, the CDR3 is TGTGCCAGCAGCTTAGTCGCGGGGGGGCCTCAGACCCAGTACTTC.

This clone came up a few times. The V call is TRBV5-6, the J call TRBJ2-1, with 8 bases aligning to TRBD2. CDR3 length equals 14 residues. After removal of 2 bases from V and 7 bases from J, the junction contained 5 bases not matched to a gene. Per the germline V gene, CDR1 is SGHDT and CDR2 is YYEEEE. This CDR3 is CASSFAGGANEQFF. The CDR3 nucleotides read TGTGCCAGCAGCTTCGCGGGAGGTGCAAATGAGCAGTTCTTC.

The J gene is TRBJ2-3, the V gene TRBV29-1; the match to TRBD1 covers 8 bases. The CDR3 length is 17 residues. CDR1 is SQVTM and CDR2 is ANQGSEA in the germline V gene. V lost 1 base, J lost 3 bases, and 12 bases stayed unmatched. The CDR3 DNA is TGCAGCGTTGAAGGTCAGTCCCAGGGGGCATGGACAGATACGCAGTATTTT. This translates into CSVEGQSQGAWTDTQYF.

The rearrangement uses TRBV2 and TRBJ1-1; 8 nucleotides match TRBD1. Germline CDR1 and CDR2: SNHLY and FYNNEI. V dropped 6 bases and J dropped 4; count of bases not matched to a gene: 1. This CDR3 comprises 12 residues. The CDR3 protein is CASRTGGTEAFF. In DNA, the CDR3 is TGTGCCAGCAGAACAGGGGGCACTGAAGCTTTCTTT.

The rearrangement links TRBV18 to TRBJ2-7; 11 nucleotides line up with TRBD2. CDR3 size: 16 residues. Germline V CDR1 and CDR2: KGHSH, LQKENI. J gave up 2 bases and V 3 bases, and 6 bases lay outside the gene matches. CDR3 amino acids: CASSPPLAGGTYEQYF. CDR3 in DNA: TGTGCCAGCTCACCTCCCCTAGCGGGGGGAACCTACGAGCAGTACTTC. Drawing the rest from reference TRBV18 and TRBJ2-7, the complete variable domain is NAGVMQNPRHLVRRRGQEARLRCSPMKGHSHVYWYRQLPEEGLKFMVYLQKENIIDESGMPKERFSAEFPKEGPSILRIQQVVRGDSAAYFCASSPPLAGGTYEQYFGPGTRLTVT.

The chain is built from TRBV12-3 or TRBV12-4 and TRBJ2-7, with a possible D match to TRBD1 (6 bases). The CDR3 covers 11 residues. Trimming took off 6 bases at V and 9 bases at J, with 12 bases between the two ends. CDR3 sequence (DNA): TGTGCCAGCAGCCAGGGGATTTTGCAGTACTTC. As protein: CASSQGILQYF.

The chain is built from TRBV6-1 and TRBJ1-1; a weak D match, TRBD1 (5 bases). Trimming removed 3 bases from V and 10 bases from J, with 15 bases in between. Germline assignment: CDR1 MNHNS and CDR2 SASEGT. The CDR3 consists of 13 residues. The CDR3 is CASSESGRSRAFF. DNA of the CDR3: TGTGCCAGCAGTGAGTCAGGGCGAAGTCGAGCTTTCTTT.

This chain uses TRBV7-2 with TRBJ2-5; D might be TRBD1 (6 bases). V gave up 0 bases and J gave up 0 bases, with 8 bases separating them. The CDR3 is 15 residues long. Per germline, CDR1 SGHTA and CDR2 FQGNSA. The CDR3 here is CASSLAWTDQETQYF. As DNA, the CDR3 is TGTGCCAGCAGCTTAGCATGGACAGACCAAGAGACCCAGTACTTC.

This clone appeared once. This chain joins TRBV30 and TRBJ1-1; 8 bases map to TRBD1. CDR1 is GTSNPN and CDR2 is SVGIG in the germline V gene (reference sequence). The CDR3 consists of 13 residues. V lost 5 bases, J lost 3 bases, and 5 bases stayed unmatched. As DNA, the CDR3 is TGTGCCTGGCGACAGGGGAGGGACACTGAAGCTTTCTTT. This encodes CAWRQGRDTEAFF.

V usage is TRBV2 and J usage is TRBJ2-3, with 11 bases fitting TRBD2. Germline V CDR1 and CDR2: SNHLY, FYNNEI. Unmatched junction bases numbered 9, after V lost 9 bases and J lost 1 base. The CDR3 consists of 16 residues. In DNA, the CDR3 is TGTGCCAGGGGTCTAGCGGGAGGATCTGGCACAGATACGCAGTATTTT. Translated: CARGLAGGSGTDTQYF.

This rearrangement joins TRBV11-2 to TRBJ1-5, with D perhaps TRBD1 (6 bases). V dropped 5 bases and J dropped 4 bases, with 15 bases sitting between them. CDR3 length: 15 residues. CDR1 and CDR2 from the germline V gene are SGHAT and FQNNGV. The CDR3 here is CASSKQGRPNQPQHF. CDR3 coding DNA: TGTGCCAGCAGCAAACAGGGCAGGCCGAATCAGCCCCAGCATTTT. Full variable domain (remainder filled in from reference TRBV11-2 and TRBJ1-5): EAGVAQSPRYKIIEKRQSVAFWCNPISGHATLYWYQQILGQGPKLLIQFQNNGVVDDSQLPKDRFSAERLKGVDSTLKIQPAKLEDSAVYLCASSKQGRPNQPQHFGDGTRLSIL.

The V call is TRBV30, the J call TRBJ1-4; 9 nucleotides line up with TRBD1. From germline, CDR1 is GTSNPN and CDR2 SVGIG (reference sequence). After removal of 6 bases from V and 7 bases from J, the junction contained 9 bases not matched to a gene. The CDR3 consists of 14 residues. The CDR3 bases are TGTGCCTGCCTCCTTAGGACAGGGGCTGAAAAACTGTTTTTT. It specifies CACLLRTGAEKLFF.

The V and J genes are TRBV9 and TRBJ2-7; tentative D call: TRBD2 (5 bases). CDR1 is SGDLS, CDR2 YYNGEE, per germline. This CDR3 has 14 residues. Trimming stripped 3 bases from V and 5 bases from J, with 15 bases between. CDR3 amino acids: CASSGTGERNEQYF. As DNA, the CDR3 is TGTGCCAGCAGCGGGACCGGGGAGAGGAACGAGCAGTACTTC.

J is TRBJ2-1 and V is TRBV10-3; 7 nucleotides agree with TRBD2. Germline assignment: CDR1 ENHRY and CDR2 SYGVKD. The CDR3 is made up of 13 amino acids. The V segment lost 5 bases and the J segment 6 bases; nucleotides outside the gene matches: 4. The DNA for the CDR3 is TGTGCCATCAGTAGCGGGATTCGCAATGAGCAGTTCTTC. This translates into CAISSGIRNEQFF.

The chain is built from TRBV4-2 and TRBJ2-3, with 9 bases that match TRBD2. This CDR3 is built from 16 residues. The junction had 8 bases not matched to a gene; V was cut back by 3 bases and J by 4 bases. Looked up from germline, CDR1 is LGHNA and CDR2 is YNFKEQ. CDR3 amino acids: CASSQYVSGGADTQYF. As DNA, the CDR3 is TGTGCCAGCAGCCAGTATGTTAGCGGGGGAGCAGATACGCAGTATTTT.

This clone has just a few counts. The rearrangement joins TRBV7-8 to TRBJ1-6, with 9 bases aligning to TRBD1. The J segment lost 8 bases and the V segment lost 7 bases, leaving 9 bases of the junction unmatched. Germline loops: CDR1 SGHVS, CDR2 FQNEAQ. The CDR3 length is 15 residues. The CDR3: CASTSWDRADSPLHF. The CDR3 DNA reads as TGTGCCAGCACCTCCTGGGACAGGGCGGATTCACCCCTCCACTTT.

The V and J genes are TRBV7-2 and TRBJ1-1; the D is unclear. Trimming stripped 3 bases from V and 4 bases from J, with 15 bases between. Germline values: CDR1 SGHTA, CDR2 FQGNSA. There are 15 residues in the CDR3. Here the CDR3 reads CASSFMRARSTEAFF. CDR3 DNA sequence: TGTGCCAGCAGCTTTATGAGGGCGCGAAGCACTGAAGCTTTCTTT. The variable domain in full, completed from reference TRBV7-2 and TRBJ1-1, reads GAGVSQSPSNKVTEKGKDVELRCDPISGHTALYWYRQSLGQGLEFLIYFQGNSAPDKSGLPSDRFSAERTGGSVSTLTIQRTQQEDSAVYLCASSFMRARSTEAFFGQGTRLTVV.

This chain connects TRBV5-1 to TRBJ2-1, with a possible D match to TRBD2 (6 bases). The germline V gene has CDR1 SGHRS and CDR2 YFSETQ. The length of the CDR3 is 15 residues. The V gene lost 0 bases and the J gene lost 6 bases, with 13 bases spanning the gap. CDR3 loop: CASSLAHGGVNEQFF. Here the CDR3 DNA reads TGCGCCAGCAGCTTGGCCCACGGAGGGGTCAATGAGCAGTTCTTC.